These T cell receptor beta chains were read from a single sample in a study of blood T cell repertoires in COVID-19. The assay was immunoSEQ multiplex PCR, and TCRdb's table has in-frame clones only and misses some. Of just over 650,000 clones in the sample, approximately 90% were seen once. The sample comprised peripheral blood. The receptors were gathered from a woman aged 18-29 years with acute or convalescent COVID-19. Both conserved end residues are part of each CDR3. A D gene is named only where the DNA matches it firmly. Only some rows state a clone size, as once, few, many or a class for expanded clones.

j_gene	d_gene	abundance	v_gene	CDR3nt	CDR3aa
TRBJ1-2	.	.	TRBV18	TGTGCCAGCTCACTAATGGACAGAACCTATGGCTACACCTTC	CASSLMDRTYGYTF
TRBJ1-1	TRBD1	.	TRBV7-2	TGTGCCAGCAGCCTACCGACAGGGGTGGGTGGCACTGAAGCTTTCTTT	CASSLPTGVGGTEAFF
TRBJ1-2	TRBD1	.	TRBV6-5	TGTGCCAGCATTCAGGGGGCGTTCAGCTATGGCTACACCTTC	CASIQGAFSYGYTF
TRBJ1-4	.	once	TRBV2	TGTGCCAGCAGTACATACCACAGGGTTTCTTTTGAAAAACTGTTTTTT	CASSTYHRVSFEKLFF
TRBJ1-2	.	once	TRBV29-1	TGCAGCGTTGAAGTCAGGGTCTATGGCTACACCTTC	CSVEVRVYGYTF
TRBJ1-5	TRBD1	.	TRBV3-1/TRBV3-2	TGTGCCAGCAGCCAAGGACAGGGGTTGAAGAGGAATCAGCCCCAGCATTTT	CASSQGQGLKRNQPQHF
TRBJ1-4	.	.	TRBV7-2	TGTGCCAGCAGCTTAGAGCTCACAGGGCCCAATGAAAAACTGTTTTTT	CASSLELTGPNEKLFF
TRBJ2-7	TRBD1	.	TRBV3-1/TRBV3-2	TGTGCCAGCAGCCACGGGACAGGGGTGGGTGAGCAGTACTTC	CASSHGTGVGEQYF
TRBJ1-1	TRBD1	.	TRBV11-2	TGTGCCAGCAGCTTAGTGGTAGGGGGCATCTGGGCTGAAGCTTTCTTT	CASSLVVGGIWAEAFF
TRBJ1-5	.	.	TRBV12-5	TGTGCTAGTGGTTTGGCACAGGGACGTTCACAGCCCCAGCATTTT	CASGLAQGRSQPQHF
TRBJ1-2	TRBD1	.	TRBV3-1/TRBV3-2	TGTGCCAGCAGCCAGGATAGGGGACAGGGGAACGATGGCTACACCTTC	CASSQDRGQGNDGYTF
TRBJ1-2	TRBD1	.	TRBV14	TGTGCCAGCAGCCAAGACAGGGGGCTATTTAGCTACACCTTC	CASSQDRGLFSYTF
TRBJ2-7	TRBD1	.	TRBV7-3	TGTGCCAGCAGCTTGGACAGGGCCTACGAGCAGTACTTC	CASSLDRAYEQYF
TRBJ2-7	.	once	TRBV7-2	TGTGCCAGCAGCTTAGCCCCACTCTCCTACGAGCAGTACTTC	CASSLAPLSYEQYF
TRBJ1-1	.	.	TRBV29-1	TGCAGCGTTGTCAACAAACAAGCTTTCTTT	CSVVNKQAFF
TRBJ2-7	TRBD2	.	TRBV14	TGTGCCAGCAGCCCGTCGGGGGGCTCCTACGAGCAGTACTTC	CASSPSGGSYEQYF
TRBJ1-1	TRBD1	.	TRBV11-2	TGTGCCAGCAGCTTAGCCCAGGGGGGTGAAGCTTTCTTT	CASSLAQGGEAFF
TRBJ1-2	.	few	TRBV12-3/TRBV12-4	TGTGCCAGCAGTTTGGGCCAAAACTATGGCTACACCTTC	CASSLGQNYGYTF
TRBJ1-3	TRBD1	.	TRBV11-2	TGTGCCAGCAGTCCCGGGGCAGGGGGCCGCTCTGGAAACACCATATATTTT	CASSPGAGGRSGNTIYF
TRBJ2-1	.	.	TRBV7-2	TGTGCCAGCAGCTTAGACGCTAGACAGGTCAATGAGCAGTTCTTC	CASSLDARQVNEQFF
TRBJ2-3	TRBD2	.	TRBV11-2	TGTGCCAGCAGCCCGAGGGGGAGCGGGGGGTCGGGTACGCAGTATTTT	CASSPRGSGGSGTQYF
TRBJ1-2	TRBD1	.	TRBV2	TGTGCCAGCAGAGGGACAGGGAGGAACTATGGCTACACCTTC	CASRGTGRNYGYTF
TRBJ2-7	.	.	TRBV7-2	TGTGCCAGCAGCCCAGCTCCGACAGTCTCCTACGAGCAGTACTTC	CASSPAPTVSYEQYF
TRBJ1-5	.	.	TRBV20-1	TGCAGTGCTAGTAGGAGCGGAGGGGGCAATCAGCCCCAGCATTTT	CSASRSGGGNQPQHF
TRBJ2-2	TRBD2	.	TRBV9	TGTGCCAGCAGCCCCGGGACTAGCTTAACCGGGGAGCTGTTTTTT	CASSPGTSLTGELFF
TRBJ1-1	.	.	TRBV5-6	TGTGCCAGCAGCCCAATATCTGAAGGCGGGGAGAACACTGAAGCTTTCTTT	CASSPISEGGENTEAFF
TRBJ1-5	.	.	TRBV15	TGTGCCACCAGCAGACCCAGGTGGGGGACGGGGGGAGGTCAGCCCCAGCATTTT	CATSRPRWGTGGGQPQHF
TRBJ2-1	.	.	TRBV4-3	TGCGCCAGCAGCCCCGGGGTTCCCCAGGGGGGGCAGTTCTTC	CASSPGVPQGGQFF
TRBJ2-1	.	.	TRBV19	TGTGCCAGTAGTATAGGTCAGAACAATGAGCAGTTCTTC	CASSIGQNNEQFF
TRBJ2-7	.	.	TRBV5-1	TGCGCCAGCAGGCCCGCCGGCGGGGTCTCCTACGAGCAGTACTTC	CASRPAGGVSYEQYF
TRBJ1-2	TRBD1	once	TRBV18	TGTGCCAGCTCACCCTCGGCAGGGGGTGGCGGCTACACCTTC	CASSPSAGGGGYTF
TRBJ1-1	.	.	TRBV6-5	TGTGCCAGCAGTTACTCATGGGGCTCTGAAGCTTTCTTT	CASSYSWGSEAFF
TRBJ1-5	.	.	TRBV19	TGTGCCAGTACACGACAGGCCGAATATAGCAATCAGCCCCAGCATTTT	CASTRQAEYSNQPQHF
TRBJ2-7	TRBD1	few	TRBV2	TGTGCCAGCAGTGAAGGAGGGGGCGGCTACGAGCAGTACTTC	CASSEGGGGYEQYF
TRBJ1-5	.	.	TRBV9	TGTGCCAGCAGCGTCAGCGCCGGTAGCAATCAGCCCCAGCATTTT	CASSVSAGSNQPQHF
TRBJ2-5	TRBD2	.	TRBV11-2	TGTGCCAGCAGCTTACCTCTGAGCGGGGGGCTTAAAGAGACCCAGTACTTC	CASSLPLSGGLKETQYF
TRBJ1-1	.	.	TRBV3-1/TRBV3-2	TGTGCCAGCAGCCTGGGGGGATTGAACACTGAAGCTTTCTTT	CASSLGGLNTEAFF
TRBJ2-1	.	once	TRBV4-1	TGCGCCAGCAGCCGGACATCCGGGCCGTCGTTTGAGCAGTTCTTC	CASSRTSGPSFEQFF
TRBJ1-1	.	.	TRBV19	TGTGCCAGTAGTATTAGAGAAAACACTGAAGCTTTCTTT	CASSIRENTEAFF
TRBJ1-4	TRBD1	few	TRBV18	TGTGCCAGCTCCAGGACAGGGCTTGTTGAAAAACTGTTTTTT	CASSRTGLVEKLFF
TRBJ2-4	.	.	TRBV3-1/TRBV3-2	TGTGCCAGCAGCCAAGATGGAGAGACACTGAGGGACATTCAGTACTTC	CASSQDGETLRDIQYF
TRBJ1-5	.	few	TRBV10-3	TGTGCCATCAGTGAGTCGGGTGGTCAGGCGCCCCAGCATTTT	CAISESGGQAPQHF
TRBJ2-7	.	.	TRBV4-1	TGCGCCAGCAGCCAAATTAGGAACGGGGAGCAGTACTTC	CASSQIRNGEQYF
TRBJ2-7	TRBD1	.	TRBV19	TGTGCCAGTAGTATAAAAGGGAACAGGGGGAGAGGCGAGCAGTACTTC	CASSIKGNRGRGEQYF
TRBJ1-5	.	.	TRBV6-2/TRBV6-3	TGTGCCAGCAGTTACTCCTCCTACAGAAACAATCAGCCCCAGCATTTT	CASSYSSYRNNQPQHF
TRBJ1-5	TRBD1	.	TRBV7-2	TGTGCCAGCTCGCCGGACAGGGCCGGTCAGCCCCAGCATTTT	CASSPDRAGQPQHF